Given below is one T cell receptor beta chain in context. The data belong to a study of blood T cell repertoires in COVID-19. Study context: Sites in the United States, Italy and Spain provided acute and convalescent COVID-19 samples.

The germline V gene has CDR1 SGHRS and CDR2 YFSETQ. The CDR3 has 16 residues. Unmatched junction bases numbered 10, after V lost 0 bases and J lost 7 bases. Original processing notes: Estimates of nucleated cell counts were drawn from the amplification of reference gene primers. Repertoires were generated with immunoSEQ multiplex PCR, while TCRdb's copy carries only in-frame clones and drops some. V and J calls and clone size are copied from that table; D and trimming were computed from the DNA. This sample has about 110,000 clones, with approximately 81% found just once. This receptor was taken from a human donor in a cohort sampled during active COVID-19. V usage is TRBV5-1 and J usage is TRBJ2-1; 7 nucleotides align to TRBD2. The sequenced sample consisted of peripheral blood. The CDR3 region has the DNA TGCGCCAGCAGCTTGGTTGGGGGGGTCCAGAGTAATGAGCAGTTCTTC. Encoded protein: CASSLVGGVQSNEQFF.